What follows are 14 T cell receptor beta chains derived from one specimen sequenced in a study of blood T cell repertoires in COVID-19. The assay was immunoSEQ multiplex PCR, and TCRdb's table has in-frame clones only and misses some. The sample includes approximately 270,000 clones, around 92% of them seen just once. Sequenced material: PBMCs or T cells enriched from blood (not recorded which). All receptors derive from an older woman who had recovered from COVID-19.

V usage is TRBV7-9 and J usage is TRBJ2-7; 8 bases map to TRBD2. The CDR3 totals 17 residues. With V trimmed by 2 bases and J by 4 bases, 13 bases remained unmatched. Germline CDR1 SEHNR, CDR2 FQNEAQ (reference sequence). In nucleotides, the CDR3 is TGTGCCAGCAGCTTAACGGGCTTTTCCGGGGGGGAGTACGAGCAGTACTTC. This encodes CASSLTGFSGGEYEQYF.

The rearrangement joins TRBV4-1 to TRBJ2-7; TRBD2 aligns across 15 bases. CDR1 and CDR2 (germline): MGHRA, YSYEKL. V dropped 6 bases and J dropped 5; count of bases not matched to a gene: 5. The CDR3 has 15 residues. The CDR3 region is CASSLRTSGGDEQYF. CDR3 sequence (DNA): TGCGCCAGCAGTCTTCGGACTAGCGGGGGGGACGAGCAGTACTTC.

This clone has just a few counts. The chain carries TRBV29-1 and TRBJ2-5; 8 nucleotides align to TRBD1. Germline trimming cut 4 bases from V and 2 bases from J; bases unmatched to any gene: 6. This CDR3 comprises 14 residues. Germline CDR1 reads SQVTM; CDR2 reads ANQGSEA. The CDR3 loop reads CSVAQRQGQETQYF. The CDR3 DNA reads TGCAGCGTTGCCCAACGACAGGGGCAAGAGACCCAGTACTTC.

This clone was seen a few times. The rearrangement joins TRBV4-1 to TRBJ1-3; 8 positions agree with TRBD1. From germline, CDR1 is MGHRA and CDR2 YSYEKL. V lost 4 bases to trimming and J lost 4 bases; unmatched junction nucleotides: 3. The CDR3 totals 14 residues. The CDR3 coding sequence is TGCGCCAGCAGCCTCCCAGGGGGCGGAAACACCATATATTTT. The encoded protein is CASSLPGGGNTIYF.

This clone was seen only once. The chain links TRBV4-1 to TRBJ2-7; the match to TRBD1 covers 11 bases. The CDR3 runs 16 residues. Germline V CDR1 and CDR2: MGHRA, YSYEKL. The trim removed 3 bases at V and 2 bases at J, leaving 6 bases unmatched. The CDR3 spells CASSHSPGQGAYEQYF. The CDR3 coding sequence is TGCGCCAGCAGCCATTCCCCGGGACAGGGGGCCTACGAGCAGTACTTC.

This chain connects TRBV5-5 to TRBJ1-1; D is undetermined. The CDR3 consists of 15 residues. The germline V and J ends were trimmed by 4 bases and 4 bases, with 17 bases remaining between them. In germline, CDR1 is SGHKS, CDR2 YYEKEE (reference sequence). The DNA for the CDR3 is TGTGCCAGCAGCATGTACGGGGAGGGAGGCACTGAAGCTTTCTTT. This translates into CASSMYGEGGTEAFF.

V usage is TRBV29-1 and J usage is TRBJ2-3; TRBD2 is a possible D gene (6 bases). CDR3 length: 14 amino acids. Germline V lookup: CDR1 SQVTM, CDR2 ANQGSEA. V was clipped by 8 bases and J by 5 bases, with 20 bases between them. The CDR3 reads CSITAGSLKDTQYF. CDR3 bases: TGCAGCATTACAGCGGGTTCCCTCAAAGATACGCAGTATTTT.

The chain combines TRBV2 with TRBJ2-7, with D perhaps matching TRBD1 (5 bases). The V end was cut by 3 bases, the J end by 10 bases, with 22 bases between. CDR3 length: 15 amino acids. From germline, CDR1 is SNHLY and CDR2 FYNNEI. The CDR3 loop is CASSDQGTGLGFQYF. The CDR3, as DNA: TGTGCCAGCAGTGACCAGGGAACCGGTCTTGGGTTTCAGTACTTC.

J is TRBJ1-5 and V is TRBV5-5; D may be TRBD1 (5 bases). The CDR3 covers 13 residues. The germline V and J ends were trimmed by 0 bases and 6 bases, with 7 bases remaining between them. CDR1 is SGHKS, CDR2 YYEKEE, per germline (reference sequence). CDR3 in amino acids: CASSLDRGQPQHF. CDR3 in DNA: TGTGCCAGCAGCTTGGATAGGGGTCAGCCCCAGCATTTT.

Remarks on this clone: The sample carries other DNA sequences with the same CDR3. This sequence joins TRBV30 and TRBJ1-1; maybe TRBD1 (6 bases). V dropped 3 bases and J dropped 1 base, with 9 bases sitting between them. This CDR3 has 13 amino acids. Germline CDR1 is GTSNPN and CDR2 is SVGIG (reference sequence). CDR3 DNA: TGTGCCTGGAGAGGACAGCCGAACACTGAAGCTTTCTTT. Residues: CAWRGQPNTEAFF.

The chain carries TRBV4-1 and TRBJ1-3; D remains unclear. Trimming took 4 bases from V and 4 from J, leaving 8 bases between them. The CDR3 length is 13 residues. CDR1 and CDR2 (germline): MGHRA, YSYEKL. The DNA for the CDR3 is TGCGCCAGCAGCCGAGGGTCGGGAAACACCATATATTTT. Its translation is CASSRGSGNTIYF.

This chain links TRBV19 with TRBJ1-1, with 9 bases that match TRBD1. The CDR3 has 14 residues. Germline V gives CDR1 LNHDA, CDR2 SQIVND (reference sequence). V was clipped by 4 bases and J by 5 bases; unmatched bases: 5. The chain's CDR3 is CASSKPDRGTEAFF. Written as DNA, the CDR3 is TGTGCCAGTAGTAAGCCGGACAGGGGTACTGAAGCTTTCTTT.

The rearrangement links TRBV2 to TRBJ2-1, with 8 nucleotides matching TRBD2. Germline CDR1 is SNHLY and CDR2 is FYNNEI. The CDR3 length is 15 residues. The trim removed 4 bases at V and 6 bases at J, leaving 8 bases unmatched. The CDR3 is CASSVFGLAVNEQFF. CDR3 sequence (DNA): TGTGCCAGCAGTGTTTTCGGACTAGCAGTCAATGAGCAGTTCTTC.

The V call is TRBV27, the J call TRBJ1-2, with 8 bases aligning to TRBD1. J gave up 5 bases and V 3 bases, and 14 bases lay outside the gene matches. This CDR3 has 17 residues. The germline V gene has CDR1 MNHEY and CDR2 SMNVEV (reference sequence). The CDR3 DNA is TGTGCCAGCAGTTTTTTAGGACAGGGAAGCACTCGTTATGGCTACACCTTC. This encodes CASSFLGQGSTRYGYTF.